This T cell receptor beta chain comes out of a study of cytomegalovirus exposure and HLA in healthy donors. Whole-study findings and limits: Sequencing likely caused a cluster of highly shared sequence variants. The classifier reportedly diagnosed cytomegalovirus status with high sensitivity and specificity.

A multiplex PCR was run with 60 Vbeta primers and 13 Jbeta primers. Profiling relied on immunoSEQ multiplex PCR, and the TCRdb table lists in-frame clones only, not all of them. The specimen's table records roughly 120,000 clones. The donors (healthy individuals) were bone marrow donors. Donors were nominally healthy when sampled, though unrecorded immune exposures were likely. A word on this clone: Its target is unknown.

The clonotype comes from a man younger than 35 in good health and CMV-seronegative. Material for sequencing was PBMCs.

In nucleotides, the CDR3 is TGTGCCAGTAGTATAGACCGGGTCACAGGAGATTCACCCCTCCACTTT. It yields the protein CASSIDRVTGDSPLHF. The rearrangement links TRBV19 to TRBJ1-6, with D possibly matching TRBD1 (5 bases). This CDR3 contains 16 residues. Germline values: CDR1 LNHDA, CDR2 SQIVND (reference sequence). Between the trimmed V and J ends, which lost 0 bases and 8 bases, there was a span of 14 bases. The complete variable domain, with remaining parts taken from reference TRBV19 and TRBJ1-6, reads DGGITQSPKYLFRKEGQNVTLSCEQNLNHDAMYWYRQDPGQGLRLIYYSQIVNDFQKGDIAEGYSVSREKKESFPLTVTSAQKNPTAFYLCASSIDRVTGDSPLHFGNGTRLTVT.